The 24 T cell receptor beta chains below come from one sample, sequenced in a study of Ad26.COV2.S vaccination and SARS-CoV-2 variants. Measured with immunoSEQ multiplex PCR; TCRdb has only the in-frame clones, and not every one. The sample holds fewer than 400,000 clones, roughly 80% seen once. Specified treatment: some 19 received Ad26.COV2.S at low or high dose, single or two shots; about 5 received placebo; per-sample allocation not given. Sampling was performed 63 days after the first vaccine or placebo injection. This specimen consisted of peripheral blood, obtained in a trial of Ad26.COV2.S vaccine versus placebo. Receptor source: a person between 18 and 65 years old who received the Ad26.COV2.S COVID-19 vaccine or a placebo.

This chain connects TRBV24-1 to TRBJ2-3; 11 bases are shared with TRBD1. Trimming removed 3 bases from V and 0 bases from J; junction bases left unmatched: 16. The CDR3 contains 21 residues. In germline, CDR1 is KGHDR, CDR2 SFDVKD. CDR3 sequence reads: CATSDRGTGGRSPSSTDTQYF. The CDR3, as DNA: TGTGCCACCAGTGATCGCGGGACAGGGGGGCGGAGCCCGTCTAGCACAGATACGCAGTATTTT.

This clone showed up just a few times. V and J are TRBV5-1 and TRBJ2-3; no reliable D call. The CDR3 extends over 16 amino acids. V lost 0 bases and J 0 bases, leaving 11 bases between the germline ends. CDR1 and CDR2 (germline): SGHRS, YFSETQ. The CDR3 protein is CASSLGTGASTDTQYF. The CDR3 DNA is TGCGCCAGCAGCTTGGGGACGGGCGCCAGCACAGATACGCAGTATTTT.

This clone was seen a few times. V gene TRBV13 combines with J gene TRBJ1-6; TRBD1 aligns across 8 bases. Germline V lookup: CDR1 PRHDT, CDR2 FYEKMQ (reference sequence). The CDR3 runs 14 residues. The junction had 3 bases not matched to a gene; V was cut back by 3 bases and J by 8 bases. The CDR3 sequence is CASSLTGDDSPLHF. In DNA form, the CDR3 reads TGTGCCAGCAGCTTGACAGGGGACGATTCACCCCTCCACTTT.

This chain's CDR3 is CASSVTGLDYTF. The DNA for the CDR3 is TGTGCCAGCAGTGTTACAGGGCTTGACTACACCTTC. The J gene is TRBJ1-2, the V gene TRBV2; D may be TRBD1 (6 bases). V was shortened by 4 bases and J by 10 bases, with 13 bases between the two germline ends. This CDR3 region has 12 residues. CDR1 SNHLY and CDR2 FYNNEI come from the germline V gene.

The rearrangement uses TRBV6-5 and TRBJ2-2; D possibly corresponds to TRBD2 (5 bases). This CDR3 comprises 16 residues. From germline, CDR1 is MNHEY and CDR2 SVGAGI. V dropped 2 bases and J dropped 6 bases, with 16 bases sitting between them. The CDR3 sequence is CASSYRGRTGAGELFF. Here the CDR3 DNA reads TGTGCCAGCAGTTACCGGGGAAGAACCGGGGCCGGGGAGCTGTTTTTT.

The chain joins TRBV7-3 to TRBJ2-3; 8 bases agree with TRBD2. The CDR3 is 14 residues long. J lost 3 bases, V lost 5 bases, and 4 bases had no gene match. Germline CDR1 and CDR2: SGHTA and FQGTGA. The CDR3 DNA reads TGTGCCAGCAGCCGACTAGCGTCTACAGATACGCAGTATTTT. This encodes CASSRLASTDTQYF.

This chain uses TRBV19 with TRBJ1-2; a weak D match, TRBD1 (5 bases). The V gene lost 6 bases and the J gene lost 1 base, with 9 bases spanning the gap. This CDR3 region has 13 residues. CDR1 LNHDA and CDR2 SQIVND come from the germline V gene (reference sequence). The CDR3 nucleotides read TGTGCCAGTAGGAAGACAGATAACTATGGCTACACCTTC. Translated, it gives CASRKTDNYGYTF.

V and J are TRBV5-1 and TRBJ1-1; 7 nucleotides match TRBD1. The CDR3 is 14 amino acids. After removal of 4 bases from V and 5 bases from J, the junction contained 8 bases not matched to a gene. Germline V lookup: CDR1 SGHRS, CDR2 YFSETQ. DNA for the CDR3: TGCGCCAGCAGCCCCGACCCCAGGGGGACTGAAGCTTTCTTT. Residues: CASSPDPRGTEAFF.

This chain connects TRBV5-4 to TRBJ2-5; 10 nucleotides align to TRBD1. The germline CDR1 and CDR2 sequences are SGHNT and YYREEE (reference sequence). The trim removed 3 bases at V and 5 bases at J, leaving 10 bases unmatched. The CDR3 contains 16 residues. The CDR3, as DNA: TGTGCCAGCAGCTCTTTACGGACAGGGGGGGAGGAGACCCAGTACTTC. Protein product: CASSSLRTGGEETQYF.

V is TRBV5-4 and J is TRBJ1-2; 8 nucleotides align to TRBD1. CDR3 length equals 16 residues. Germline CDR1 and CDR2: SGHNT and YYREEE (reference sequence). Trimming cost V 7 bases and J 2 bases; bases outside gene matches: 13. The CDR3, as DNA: TGTGCCAGCGGACCCACAGGGGGGACAACGAACTATGGCTACACCTTC. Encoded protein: CASGPTGGTTNYGYTF.

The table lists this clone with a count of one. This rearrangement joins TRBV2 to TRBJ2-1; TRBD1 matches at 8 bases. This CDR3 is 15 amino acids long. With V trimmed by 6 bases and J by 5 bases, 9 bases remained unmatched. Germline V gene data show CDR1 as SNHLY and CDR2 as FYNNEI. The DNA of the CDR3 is TGTGCCAGCAGATATGGACAGGGAGCTAACAATGAGCAGTTCTTC. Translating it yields CASRYGQGANNEQFF.

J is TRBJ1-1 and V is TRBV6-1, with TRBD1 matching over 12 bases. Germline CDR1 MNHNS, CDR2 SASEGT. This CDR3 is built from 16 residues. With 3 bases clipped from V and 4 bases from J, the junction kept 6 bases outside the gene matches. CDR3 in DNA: TGTGCCAGCAGTGACTTATTGGGACAGGGGGCCACTGAAGCTTTCTTT. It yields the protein CASSDLLGQGATEAFF.

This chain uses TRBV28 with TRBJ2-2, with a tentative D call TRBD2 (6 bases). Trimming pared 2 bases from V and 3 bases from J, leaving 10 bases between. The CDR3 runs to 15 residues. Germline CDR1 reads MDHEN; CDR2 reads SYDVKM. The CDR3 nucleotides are TGTGCCAGCAGTTTAGGGACTGACTACACCGGGGAGCTGTTTTTT. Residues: CASSLGTDYTGELFF. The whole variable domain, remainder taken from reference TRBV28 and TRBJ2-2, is DVKVTQSSRYLVKRTGEKVFLECVQDMDHENMFWYRQDPGLGLRLIYFSYDVKMKEKGDIPEGYSVSREKKERFSLILESASTNQTSMYLCASSLGTDYTGELFFGEGSRLTVL.

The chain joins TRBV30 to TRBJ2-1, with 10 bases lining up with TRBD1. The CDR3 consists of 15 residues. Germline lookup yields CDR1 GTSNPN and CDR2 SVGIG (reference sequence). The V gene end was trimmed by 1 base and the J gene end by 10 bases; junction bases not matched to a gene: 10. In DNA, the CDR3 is TGTGCCTGGAGTGGACTCGCCGGGACAGGGGACGAGCAGTTCTTC. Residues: CAWSGLAGTGDEQFF.

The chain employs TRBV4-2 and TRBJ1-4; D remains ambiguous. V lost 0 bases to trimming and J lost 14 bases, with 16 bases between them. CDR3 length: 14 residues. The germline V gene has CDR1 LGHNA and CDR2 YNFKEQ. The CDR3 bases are TGTGCCAGCAGCCAAGATTTCGGGCGGGCCCGGCTGTTTTTT. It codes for CASSQDFGRARLFF.

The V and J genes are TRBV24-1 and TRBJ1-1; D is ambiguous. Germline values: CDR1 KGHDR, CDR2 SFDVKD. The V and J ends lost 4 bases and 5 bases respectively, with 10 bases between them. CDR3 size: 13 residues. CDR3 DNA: TGTGCCACCAGTGACCGAAGCTTGACTGAAGCTTTCTTT. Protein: CATSDRSLTEAFF.

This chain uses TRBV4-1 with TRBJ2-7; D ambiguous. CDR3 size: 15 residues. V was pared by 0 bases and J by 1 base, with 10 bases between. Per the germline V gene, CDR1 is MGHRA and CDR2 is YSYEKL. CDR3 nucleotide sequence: TGCGCCAGCAGCCAAGAAATGGCCCTTTCCTACGAGCAGTACTTC. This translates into CASSQEMALSYEQYF.

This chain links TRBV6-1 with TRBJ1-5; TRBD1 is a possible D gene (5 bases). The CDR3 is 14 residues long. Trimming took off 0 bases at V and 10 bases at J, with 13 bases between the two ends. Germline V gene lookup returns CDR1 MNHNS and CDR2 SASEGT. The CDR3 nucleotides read TGTGCCAGCAGTGAAGCGCGGGGCGGTAGACCCCAGCATTTT. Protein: CASSEARGGRPQHF.

The CDR3 region is CASSSGTGYNEQFF. CDR3 DNA: TGTGCCAGCAGCTCCGGGACAGGCTACAATGAGCAGTTCTTC. This sequence joins TRBV7-9 and TRBJ2-1; TRBD1 aligns across 8 bases. Germline CDR1 and CDR2: SEHNR and FQNEAQ (reference sequence). After removal of 4 bases from V and 3 bases from J, the junction contained 2 bases not matched to a gene. The CDR3 is 14 amino acids.

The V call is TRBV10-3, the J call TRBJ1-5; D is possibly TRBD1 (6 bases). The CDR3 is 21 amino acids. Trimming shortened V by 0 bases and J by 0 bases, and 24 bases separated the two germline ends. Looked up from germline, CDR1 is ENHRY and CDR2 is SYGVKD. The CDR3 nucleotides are TGTGCCATCAGTGAGTCGATGACGCCCGGCAGGGGAGCTTATAGCAATCAGCCCCAGCATTTT. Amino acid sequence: CAISESMTPGRGAYSNQPQHF.

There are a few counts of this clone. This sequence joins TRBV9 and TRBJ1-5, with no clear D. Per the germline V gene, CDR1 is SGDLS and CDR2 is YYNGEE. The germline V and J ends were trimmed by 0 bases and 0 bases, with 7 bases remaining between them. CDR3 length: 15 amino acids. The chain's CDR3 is CASSVDSYSNQPQHF. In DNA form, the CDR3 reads TGTGCCAGCAGCGTAGATAGCTATAGCAATCAGCCCCAGCATTTT. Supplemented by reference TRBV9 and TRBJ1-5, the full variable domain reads DSGVTQTPKHLITATGQRVTLRCSPRSGDLSVYWYQQSLDQGLQFLIQYYNGEERAKGNILERFSAQQFPDLHSELNLSSLELGDSALYFCASSVDSYSNQPQHFGDGTRLSIL.

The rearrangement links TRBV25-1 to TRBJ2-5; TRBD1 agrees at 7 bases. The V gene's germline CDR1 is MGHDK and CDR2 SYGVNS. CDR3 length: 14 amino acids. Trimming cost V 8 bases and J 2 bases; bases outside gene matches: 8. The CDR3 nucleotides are TGTGCCAGCTATATGGACAGGTGGCAAGAGACCCAGTACTTC. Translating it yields CASYMDRWQETQYF.

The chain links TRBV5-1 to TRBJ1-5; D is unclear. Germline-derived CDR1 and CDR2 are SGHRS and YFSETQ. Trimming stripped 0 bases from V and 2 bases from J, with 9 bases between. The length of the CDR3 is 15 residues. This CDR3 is CASSLDGFGNQPQHF. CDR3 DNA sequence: TGCGCCAGCAGCTTGGATGGGTTCGGCAATCAGCCCCAGCATTTT.

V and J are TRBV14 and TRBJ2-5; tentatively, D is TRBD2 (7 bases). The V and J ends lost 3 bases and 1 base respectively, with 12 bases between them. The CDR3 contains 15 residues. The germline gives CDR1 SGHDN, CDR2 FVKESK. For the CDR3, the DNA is TGTGCCAGCAGCCAGTGGGGGGGGGCCCAAGAGACCCAGTACTTC. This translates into CASSQWGGAQETQYF.